One sample yielded the 27 T cell receptor beta chains listed below, sequenced in a study of shared clonotypes between healthy human individuals (dated by TCRdb to 2019 to 2021). CD8 naive samples were obtained by positive selection for CCR7 among CD45RO-negative cells, yielding a CD45RA+CCR7+ population from which TemRA cells were excluded. Libraries came from the immunoSEQ multiplex PCR assay. TCRdb took this table from immuneACCESS and kept in-frame rearrangements with V and J called. Such tables lack part of the clones; where checked against another copy, unresolved V genes explain under half of the gap, and the rest is unexplained. The sample records about 2 million clones, about 94% of which are singletons. 0.95% to 1.5% of the sample is held by the ten biggest clonotypes. The sample comprised naive CD8+ T cells sorted from blood. What the cell subset or site label conveys for this sample: CD45RA+CCR7+. The receptor set was obtained from a man aged 18 to 30 in good health.

The V and J genes are TRBV5-1 and TRBJ2-2, with unresolved D. The CDR3 covers 15 residues. V was pared by 3 bases and J by 3 bases, with 12 bases between. The germline V gene encodes CDR1 SGHRS and CDR2 YFSETQ. DNA of the CDR3: TGCGCCAGCAGCTACCATCCCGCCGACACCGGGGAGCTGTTTTTT. Encoded protein: CASSYHPADTGELFF. Looking up the rest from reference TRBV5-1 and TRBJ2-2 gives the full variable domain: KAGVTQTPRYLIKTRGQQVTLSCSPISGHRSVSWYQQTPGQGLQFLFEYFSETQRNKGNFPGRFSGRQFSNSRSEMNVSTLELGDSALYLCASSYHPADTGELFFGEGSRLTVL.

This chain links TRBV6-5 with TRBJ2-1; maybe TRBD2 (5 bases). Trimming stripped 8 bases from V and 5 bases from J, with 10 bases between. Germline-derived CDR1 and CDR2 are MNHEY and SVGAGI. The CDR3 contains 12 residues. CDR3 nucleotides: TGTGCCAGCGGGAGTAGCCACAATGAGCAGTTCTTC. Protein product: CASGSSHNEQFF.

V usage is TRBV5-4 and J usage is TRBJ2-1; 13 bases are shared with TRBD2. After removal of 7 bases from V and 6 bases from J, the junction contained 7 bases not matched to a gene. The CDR3 sequence is 15 residues long. Looked up from germline, CDR1 is SGHNT and CDR2 is YYREEE (reference sequence). For the CDR3, the DNA is TGTGCCAGCGGCACTAGCGGGGGGGCTGTCAATGAGCAGTTCTTC. As protein: CASGTSGGAVNEQFF.

V is TRBV4-1 and J is TRBJ2-7; the D gene is possibly TRBD2 (6 bases). Looked up from germline, CDR1 is MGHRA and CDR2 is YSYEKL. This CDR3 has 16 residues. V was trimmed by 0 bases and J by 3 bases, leaving 15 bases between them. The CDR3 spells CASSQDGVGGLYEQYF. The CDR3 DNA sequence: TGCGCCAGCAGCCAAGATGGGGTCGGGGGTCTCTACGAGCAGTACTTC.

On this clone itself: Other DNA sequences in the same sample also yield this CDR3. The J gene is TRBJ1-1, the V gene TRBV30; TRBD1 matches 8 bases. The germline CDR1 and CDR2 sequences are GTSNPN and SVGIG (reference sequence). The CDR3 loop spans 13 amino acids. J lost 4 bases, V lost 0 bases, and 1 base had no gene match. The DNA of the CDR3 is TGTGCCTGGAGTGTAGGGACAGGCACTGAAGCTTTCTTT. Protein product: CAWSVGTGTEAFF.

This clone was seen a few times. The J gene is TRBJ2-1, the V gene TRBV11-2; the match to TRBD2 covers 9 bases. This CDR3 has 14 amino acids. J was trimmed by 13 bases and V by 7 bases; bases with no gene match: 14. From germline, CDR1 is SGHAT and CDR2 FQNNGV. CDR3 loop: CASTLVGSSGDQFF. The CDR3 region has the DNA TGTGCCAGCACACTCGTCGGGTCTAGCGGGGACCAGTTCTTC.

Notes on this clone: Other DNA sequences in this sample translate to the same CDR3. The CDR3 sequence: CASSLDPEETQYF. The CDR3 DNA reads TGTGCCAGCAGCTTGGACCCCGAGGAGACCCAGTACTTC. The chain uses TRBV5-6 and TRBJ2-5; D gene ambiguous. The CDR3 extends over 13 amino acids. The V gene lost 0 bases and the J gene lost 5 bases, with 8 bases spanning the gap. Per germline, CDR1 SGHDT and CDR2 YYEEEE.

The chain couples TRBV6-1 to TRBJ2-7; D might be TRBD1 or TRBD2, each matching 6 bases. Germline-derived CDR1 and CDR2 are MNHNS and SASEGT. The CDR3 is 15 amino acids. V was cut by 0 bases and J by 6 bases, with 15 bases left in between. This CDR3 reads CASSEAPVGGGEQYF. CDR3 in DNA: TGTGCCAGCAGTGAAGCTCCCGTCGGGGGCGGCGAGCAGTACTTC.

V usage is TRBV27 and J usage is TRBJ2-3, with D possibly TRBD1 on 6 matching bases. The CDR3 spans 15 residues. Germline lookup yields CDR1 MNHEY and CDR2 SMNVEV (reference sequence). The V end lost 5 bases, the J end lost 2 bases, and 14 bases lay between the germline ends. The CDR3 DNA sequence: TGTGCCAGCAGTCCCACGAGACAGGTCACAGATACGCAGTATTTT. It yields the protein CASSPTRQVTDTQYF.

The J gene is TRBJ2-1, the V gene TRBV10-3; 9 bases agree with TRBD2. Germline-derived CDR1 and CDR2 are ENHRY and SYGVKD. The CDR3 has 16 residues. Germline trimming cut 0 bases from V and 8 bases from J; bases unmatched to any gene: 8. As DNA, the CDR3 is TGTGCCATCAGTGAGTCAGCTAGCGGGGCGTACCATGAGCAGTTCTTC. This translates into CAISESASGAYHEQFF.

The V and J genes are TRBV10-2 and TRBJ2-7, with 7 bases that match TRBD2. CDR3 length equals 15 residues. The germline CDR1 and CDR2 sequences are WSHSY and SAAADI. With V trimmed by 0 bases and J by 4 bases, 6 bases remained unmatched. The CDR3 DNA reads as TGCGCCAGCAGTGAGTCCATGGGAGGGCCTTACGAGCAGTACTTC. It specifies CASSESMGGPYEQYF.

This chain uses TRBV27 with TRBJ2-7, with no clear D. This CDR3 comprises 14 residues. Per the germline V gene, CDR1 is MNHEY and CDR2 is SMNVEV (reference sequence). Trimming cost V 2 bases and J 3 bases, with 11 bases left between them. DNA for the CDR3: TGTGCCAGCAGTTTAAGGGCAGCGAGCTACGAGCAGTACTTC. This codes for CASSLRAASYEQYF.

The J gene is TRBJ2-5, the V gene TRBV29-1; D not resolved. The CDR3 has 8 amino acids. Germline CDR1 is SQVTM and CDR2 is ANQGSEA. The CDR3 region has the DNA TGCATCTGGGAGACCCAGTACTTC. This sequence encodes CIWETQYF.

The rearrangement joins TRBV27 to TRBJ2-7, with 11 bases that match TRBD1. With V trimmed by 7 bases and J by 5 bases, 7 bases remained unmatched. This CDR3 contains 14 residues. Germline values: CDR1 MNHEY, CDR2 SMNVEV (reference sequence). This chain's CDR3 is CASTEDRGLDEQYF. The CDR3 DNA is TGTGCCAGCACCGAGGACAGGGGGCTCGACGAGCAGTACTTC.

This clone was seen a handful of times. The chain carries TRBV7-3 and TRBJ2-3; 9 bases are shared with TRBD1. The CDR3 extends over 16 amino acids. Germline-derived CDR1 and CDR2 are SGHTA and FQGTGA. Trimming at V came to 5 bases and at J to 3 bases, leaving 9 bases not matched to a gene. In DNA form, the CDR3 reads TGTGCCAGCAGCGAGACAGGGGGTGATTCTACAGATACGCAGTATTTT. It encodes CASSETGGDSTDTQYF.

This chain links TRBV4-1 with TRBJ1-3, with a tentative D call TRBD1 (5 bases). CDR3 size: 13 residues. Germline CDR1 is MGHRA and CDR2 is YSYEKL. V lost 8 bases to trimming and J lost 4 bases, with 12 bases between them. CDR3 protein: CASSQGYGNTIYF. The CDR3 DNA is TGCGCCAGCTCCCAGGGCTACGGAAACACCATATATTTT.

This clone has a handful of counts. This chain joins TRBV11-2 and TRBJ1-5; the D is unclear. The CDR3 has 13 residues. The V end was cut by 8 bases, the J end by 2 bases, with 10 bases between. Germline V CDR1 and CDR2: SGHAT, FQNNGV. CDR3 sequence (DNA): TGTGCCAGCCAACGGACGGGCAATCAGCCCCAGCATTTT. As protein: CASQRTGNQPQHF. Full variable domain (rest looked up from reference TRBV11-2 and TRBJ1-5): EAGVAQSPRYKIIEKRQSVAFWCNPISGHATLYWYQQILGQGPKLLIQFQNNGVVDDSQLPKDRFSAERLKGVDSTLKIQPAKLEDSAVYLCASQRTGNQPQHFGDGTRLSIL.

The chain employs TRBV19 and TRBJ2-7; 8 bases align to TRBD2. The CDR3 totals 15 residues. Germline CDR1 and CDR2: LNHDA and SQIVND (reference sequence). The J segment lost 4 bases and the V segment lost 3 bases, leaving 8 bases of the junction unmatched. The CDR3 loop reads CASSIMWSGGYEQYF. The CDR3 region has the DNA TGTGCCAGTAGTATCATGTGGAGCGGGGGTTACGAGCAGTACTTC.

The chain links TRBV29-1 to TRBJ2-1; 7 nucleotides agree with TRBD2. The V gene end was trimmed by 1 base and the J gene end by 1 base; junction bases not matched to a gene: 7. The germline CDR1 and CDR2 sequences are SQVTM and ANQGSEA. The CDR3 contains 16 residues. The CDR3 DNA sequence: TGCAGCGTTGAAGGTCGGCGGGGAGGGTCCTACAATGAGCAGTTCTTC. This encodes CSVEGRRGGSYNEQFF.

The gene calls are TRBV4-3 and TRBJ1-5; 7 bases fit TRBD1. This CDR3 is built from 17 residues. The V gene's germline CDR1 is LGHNA and CDR2 YSLEER. V lost 1 base to trimming and J lost 3 bases; unmatched junction nucleotides: 9. CDR3 sequence reads: CASSQGPPGQANQPQHF. The CDR3 DNA is TGCGCCAGCAGCCAAGGACCCCCAGGACAGGCCAATCAGCCCCAGCATTTT.

This chain links TRBV30 with TRBJ2-7; D perhaps matches TRBD1 (5 bases). The CDR3 totals 13 residues. V lost 4 bases and J lost 0, with 10 bases in between. CDR1 is GTSNPN, CDR2 SVGIG, per germline (reference sequence). The CDR3 coding sequence is TGTGCCTGGACCGACAGCCTCTCCTACGAGCAGTACTTC. Protein product: CAWTDSLSYEQYF.

This clone was seen just once. CDR3 nucleotides: TGTGCCAGTACGGCAGGGCCGAACACTGAAGCTTTCTTT. Protein sequence: CASTAGPNTEAFF. The rearrangement uses TRBV19 and TRBJ1-1; possibly TRBD1 for D (5 bases). The CDR3 spans 13 residues. V was trimmed by 7 bases and J by 1 base, leaving 10 bases between them. Germline V gene lookup returns CDR1 LNHDA and CDR2 SQIVND (reference sequence).

The gene calls are TRBV19 and TRBJ2-2; D is unresolved. The CDR3 consists of 16 residues. Germline V gives CDR1 LNHDA, CDR2 SQIVND (reference sequence). The V gene lost 3 bases and the J gene lost 0 bases, with 11 bases spanning the gap. CDR3 sequence: CASSIDGYANTGELFF. CDR3 DNA: TGTGCCAGTAGTATTGACGGCTACGCGAACACCGGGGAGCTGTTTTTT.

The gene calls are TRBV7-9 and TRBJ1-1; D may be TRBD1 (5 bases). V was pared by 4 bases and J by 7 bases, with 13 bases between. This CDR3 comprises 13 residues. Germline-derived CDR1 and CDR2 are SEHNR and FQNEAQ (reference sequence). CDR3: CASSYGGGIEAFF. The CDR3 DNA follows: TGTGCCAGCAGCTACGGCGGGGGAATTGAAGCTTTCTTT.

The chain carries TRBV5-1 and TRBJ1-1; D call uncertain. Germline V lookup: CDR1 SGHRS, CDR2 YFSETQ. V shed 3 bases and J shed 1 base, with 10 bases lying between them. The CDR3 runs to 14 residues. CDR3: CASSSRMGNTEAFF. The CDR3 nucleotides are TGCGCCAGCAGCTCACGTATGGGGAACACTGAAGCTTTCTTT.

This clone was counted a single time. The chain joins TRBV27 to TRBJ1-4; 8 positions match TRBD1. The V segment lost 1 base and the J segment 8 bases; nucleotides outside the gene matches: 6. Germline V gene sequence: CDR1 MNHEY, CDR2 SMNVEV (reference sequence). The CDR3 consists of 15 residues. The CDR3 region is CASSLYQGAGEKLFF. DNA for the CDR3: TGTGCCAGCAGTTTATATCAGGGGGCGGGGGAAAAACTGTTTTTT.

This chain links TRBV5-6 with TRBJ2-2; TRBD1 is a possible D gene (6 bases). With 5 bases removed from V and 6 bases from J, the gap between germline ends came to 17 bases. The length of the CDR3 is 15 residues. From germline, CDR1 is SGHDT and CDR2 YYEEEE. The CDR3 loop is CASSPEQGFAGELFF. The CDR3 DNA follows: TGTGCCAGCAGTCCTGAGCAGGGGTTTGCCGGGGAGCTGTTTTTT.